Sequencing of this T cell receptor (beta chain) was carried out in a study of OX40 agonist ivuxolimab in advanced cancers. Across the whole study: The patients received ivuxolimab by intravenous route every 2 weeks at 0.01 to 10 mg/kg. Points from the study as a whole: Antigen targets of the expanded peripheral T cells went undetermined.

Systemic immunosuppression or a history of autoimmune disease excluded patients. This table comes from immunoSEQ multiplex PCR, and its TCRdb copy is limited to in-frame clones, with some not included. The table lists 60,000 to 75,000 clones, about 80% of them singletons, with 1.2% in the top ten. Deletions cut 3 bases from V and 3 bases from J, with 5 bases between. CDR3 length: 12 residues. Germline V gene lookup returns CDR1 SEHNR and CDR2 FQNEAQ (reference sequence). This clone showed up just once. Its target is not known. The V call is TRBV7-9, the J call TRBJ1-2; D not certain. This receptor was identified in an adult with an advanced solid tumor such as melanoma, head and neck, liver or kidney cancer. The source was CD4+ or CD8+ T cells sorted from blood, collected in a trial of the OX40 agonist ivuxolimab. The CDR3: CASSFSDYGYTF. The DNA for the CDR3 is TGTGCCAGCAGCTTTAGCGACTATGGCTACACCTTC.